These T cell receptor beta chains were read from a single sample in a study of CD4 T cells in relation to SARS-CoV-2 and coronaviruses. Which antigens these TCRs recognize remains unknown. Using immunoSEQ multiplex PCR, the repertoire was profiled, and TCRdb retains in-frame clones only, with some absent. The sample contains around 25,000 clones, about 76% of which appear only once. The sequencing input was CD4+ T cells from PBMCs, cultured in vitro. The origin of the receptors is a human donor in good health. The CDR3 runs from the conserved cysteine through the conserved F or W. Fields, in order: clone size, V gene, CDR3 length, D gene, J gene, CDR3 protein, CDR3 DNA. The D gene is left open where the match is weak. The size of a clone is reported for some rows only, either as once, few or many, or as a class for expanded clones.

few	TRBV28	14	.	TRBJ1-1	CASSLIGDRYEAFF	TGTGCCAGCAGTTTGATAGGCGACAGATATGAAGCTTTCTTT
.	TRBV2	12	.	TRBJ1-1	CASSQQSQGAFF	TGTGCCAGCAGCCAACAATCCCAGGGGGCTTTCTTT
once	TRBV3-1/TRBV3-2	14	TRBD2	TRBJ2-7	CASSGTSGIHEQYF	TGTGCCAGCAGCGGGACTAGCGGGATCCACGAGCAGTACTTC
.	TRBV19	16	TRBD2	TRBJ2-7	CASSIRSGRATDEQYF	TGTGCCAGTAGTATCCGTAGCGGGAGGGCCACGGACGAGCAGTACTTC
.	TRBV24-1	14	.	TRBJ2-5	CATSDADSPETQYF	TGTGCCACCAGTGATGCGGACAGTCCAGAGACCCAGTACTTC
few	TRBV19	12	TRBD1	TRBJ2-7	CAAGTGGYEQYF	TGTGCCGCCGGGACAGGGGGCTACGAGCAGTACTTC
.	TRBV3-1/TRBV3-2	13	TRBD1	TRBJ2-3	CASSLGTADTQYF	TGTGCCAGCAGCCTAGGGACAGCAGATACGCAGTATTTT
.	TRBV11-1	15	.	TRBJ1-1	CASSSSAALNTEAFF	TGTGCCAGCAGTTCCTCGGCCGCCTTGAACACTGAAGCTTTCTTT
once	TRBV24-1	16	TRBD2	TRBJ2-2	CATSDPGLGGSGELFF	TGTGCCACCAGTGACCCGGGACTAGGTGGCTCCGGGGAGCTGTTTTTT
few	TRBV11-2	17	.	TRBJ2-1	CASSLDSWRSLYNEQFF	TGTGCCAGCAGCTTAGATTCTTGGCGGAGCCTCTACAATGAGCAGTTCTTC
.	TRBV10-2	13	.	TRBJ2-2	CASSGQATGELFF	TGCGCCAGCAGTGGACAGGCCACCGGGGAGCTGTTTTTT
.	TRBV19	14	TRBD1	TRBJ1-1	CASSPGTVDTEAFF	TGTGCCAGTAGTCCAGGGACAGTGGACACTGAAGCTTTCTTT
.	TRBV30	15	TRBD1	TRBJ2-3	CAWRGKGAGTDTQYF	TGTGCCTGGAGGGGCAAGGGGGCTGGCACAGATACGCAGTATTTT
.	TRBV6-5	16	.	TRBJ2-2	CASSSSVRGNTGELFF	TGTGCCAGCAGTTCTAGCGTCAGAGGTAACACCGGGGAGCTGTTTTTT
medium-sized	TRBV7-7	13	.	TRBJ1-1	CASSLKENTEAFF	TGTGCCAGCAGCTTAAAAGAAAACACTGAAGCTTTCTTT
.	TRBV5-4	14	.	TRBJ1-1	CASSLSGANTEAFF	TGTGCCAGCAGCTTGTCGGGGGCAAACACTGAAGCTTTCTTT
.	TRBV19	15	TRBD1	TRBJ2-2	CASSIRDRNTGELFF	TGTGCCAGTAGTATAAGGGACAGAAACACCGGGGAGCTGTTTTTT
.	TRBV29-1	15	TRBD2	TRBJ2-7	CSVEYAGGPRGEQYF	TGCAGCGTTGAATATGCGGGAGGGCCTCGCGGCGAGCAGTACTTC
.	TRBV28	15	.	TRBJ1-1	CASGGGPHVDTEAFF	TGTGCCAGCGGGGGGGGGCCCCATGTGGACACTGAAGCTTTCTTT
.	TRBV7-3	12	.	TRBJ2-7	CASSPGPYEQYF	TGTGCCAGCAGCCCCGGGCCCTACGAGCAGTACTTC
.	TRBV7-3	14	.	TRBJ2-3	CASSVTRGTDTQYF	TGTGCCAGCAGCGTCACTAGGGGCACAGATACGCAGTATTTT
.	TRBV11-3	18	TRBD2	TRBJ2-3	CASSAWTSGDYGTDTQYF	TGTGCCAGCAGCGCTTGGACTAGCGGGGATTACGGCACAGATACGCAGTATTTT
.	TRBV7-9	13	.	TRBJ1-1	CASSSQENTEAFF	TGTGCCAGCAGCTCGCAGGAGAACACTGAAGCTTTCTTT
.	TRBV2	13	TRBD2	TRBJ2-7	CASISRESYEQYF	TGTGCCAGCATATCGCGGGAGAGTTACGAGCAGTACTTC
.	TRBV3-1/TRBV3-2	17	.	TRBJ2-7	CASSPRGIGPPSYEQYF	TGTGCCAGCAGCCCCAGGGGTATAGGGCCGCCTTCCTACGAGCAGTACTTC
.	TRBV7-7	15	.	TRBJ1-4	CASSLTANLNEKLFF	TGTGCCAGCAGCCTCACCGCAAATCTTAATGAAAAACTGTTTTTT
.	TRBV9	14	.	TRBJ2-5	CASSAQLAQETQYF	TGTGCCAGCAGCGCCCAACTAGCACAGGAGACCCAGTACTTC
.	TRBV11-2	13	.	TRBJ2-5	CASSLQVRETQYF	TGTGCCAGCAGTCTTCAGGTACGGGAGACCCAGTACTTC
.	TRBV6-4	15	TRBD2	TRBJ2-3	CASSRTSGTTDTQYF	TGTGCCAGCAGTCGGACTAGCGGGACCACAGATACGCAGTATTTT
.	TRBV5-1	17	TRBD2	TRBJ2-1	CASSRTSGIGGYNEQFF	TGCGCCAGCAGTAGGACTAGCGGGATTGGGGGATACAATGAGCAGTTCTTC
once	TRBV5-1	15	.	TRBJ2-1	CASSLDGSSYNEQFF	TGCGCCAGCAGCTTGGACGGGAGCTCCTACAATGAGCAGTTCTTC
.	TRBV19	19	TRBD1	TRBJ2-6	CASSLRRGQGAGGANVLTF	TGTGCCAGTAGTCTGAGACGGGGACAGGGGGCGGGTGGGGCCAACGTCCTGACTTTC
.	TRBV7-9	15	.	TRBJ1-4	CASSLVGAVNEKLFF	TGTGCCAGCAGCTTAGTGGGAGCGGTTAATGAAAAACTGTTTTTT
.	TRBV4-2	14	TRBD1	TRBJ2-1	CASSQRQGAAEQFF	TGTGCCAGCAGCCAACGACAGGGGGCCGCTGAGCAGTTCTTC
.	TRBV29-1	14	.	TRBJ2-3	CSEEGLANTDTQYF	TGCAGCGAAGAAGGCCTAGCGAACACAGATACGCAGTATTTT
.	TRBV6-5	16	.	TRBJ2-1	CASSYSLAGRNNEQFF	TGTGCCAGCAGTTACTCACTTGCGGGACGGAACAATGAGCAGTTCTTC
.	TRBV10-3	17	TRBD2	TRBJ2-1	CAISEIPQASGYNEQFF	TGTGCCATCAGTGAGATCCCACAGGCTAGCGGGTACAATGAGCAGTTCTTC
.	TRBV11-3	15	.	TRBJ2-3	CASSSGGGGRNTQYF	TGTGCCAGCAGCTCTGGCGGTGGGGGGCGGAATACGCAGTATTTT
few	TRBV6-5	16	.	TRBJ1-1	CASSYSRLPLNTEAFF	TGTGCCAGCAGTTACTCCCGATTACCACTGAACACTGAAGCTTTCTTT
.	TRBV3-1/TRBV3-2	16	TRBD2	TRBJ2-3	CASSPGTSGSADTQYF	TGTGCCAGCAGCCCAGGGACTAGCGGGAGTGCAGATACGCAGTATTTT
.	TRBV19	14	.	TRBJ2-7	CASSIYGHEYEQYF	TGTGCCAGTAGTATATACGGACACGAGTACGAGCAGTACTTC
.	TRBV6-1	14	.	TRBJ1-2	CASSEGRGMRGYTF	TGTGCCAGCAGTGAAGGTCGGGGTATGCGGGGCTACACCTTC
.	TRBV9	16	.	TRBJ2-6	CASSVAGHSGANVLTF	TGTGCCAGCAGCGTAGCCGGTCACTCTGGGGCCAACGTCCTGACTTTC
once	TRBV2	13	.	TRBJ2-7	CASSESPGALQYF	TGTGCCAGCAGTGAGTCACCAGGGGCCCTACAGTACTTC